Listed below are T cell receptor beta chains from one sample, sequenced in a study of tumor and adjacent non-tumor tissue in lung cancer. TCRdb used MiXCR to reprocess the multiplex PCR reads, holding one entry per CDR3 protein. This table holds about 67,000 distinct CDR3 sequences, 65% to 80% found once. Sequencing was carried out using distant non-tumor lung tissue. Receptors were obtained from a man aged 55-75 years with non-small cell lung cancer. Each CDR3 is given without its conserved first and last residue. Fields, in order: D gene, V gene, CDR3 length, J gene, CDR3 protein. The D gene is left open where the match is weak.

d_call: TRBD2
v_call: TRBV4-1
cdr3_length: 12
j_call: TRBJ2-5
cdr3_aa: ASGVAGGFGTQY

d_call: -
v_call: TRBV28
cdr3_length: 13
j_call: TRBJ2-3
cdr3_aa: ASSPSVYSTDTQY

d_call: TRBD1
v_call: TRBV6-5
cdr3_length: 12
j_call: TRBJ1-2
cdr3_aa: TSMQGGANYGHT

d_call: -
v_call: TRBV29-1
cdr3_length: 10
j_call: TRBJ1-2
cdr3_aa: SVTGSNYGYT

d_call: TRBD2
v_call: TRBV6-5
cdr3_length: 16
j_call: TRBJ2-7
cdr3_aa: VSTGPAGESGFAYEQY

d_call: -
v_call: TRBV6-1
cdr3_length: 15
j_call: TRBJ1-5
cdr3_aa: ASSEAPFGGCNQPQH

d_call: TRBD2
v_call: TRBV6-1
cdr3_length: 13
j_call: TRBJ2-5
cdr3_aa: TSSQLLAAQETQY

d_call: -
v_call: TRBV5-5
cdr3_length: 15
j_call: TRBJ2-7
cdr3_aa: ASSGLGGNLMMHERY

d_call: -
v_call: TRBV11-1
cdr3_length: 13
j_call: TRBJ2-3
cdr3_aa: ANSLGTRFTDTQY

d_call: -
v_call: TRBV11-1
cdr3_length: 12
j_call: TRBJ2-2
cdr3_aa: ASSYTRGTEELF

d_call: -
v_call: TRBV5-6
cdr3_length: 9
j_call: TRBJ2-7
cdr3_aa: ANSFGHGLD

d_call: TRBD1
v_call: TRBV20-1
cdr3_length: 11
j_call: -
cdr3_aa: SVRTTGVWTQF

d_call: -
v_call: TRBV6-1
cdr3_length: 13
j_call: TRBJ2-3
cdr3_aa: ATSDAGTHTDTQY

d_call: -
v_call: TRBV29-1
cdr3_length: 10
j_call: TRBJ2-7
cdr3_aa: NAADNFYEQY

d_call: -
v_call: TRBV6-1
cdr3_length: 12
j_call: TRBJ2-7
cdr3_aa: ASSEALRGSVQY

d_call: -
v_call: TRBV14
cdr3_length: 17
j_call: TRBJ2-7
cdr3_aa: TSSQRWAAGALGAYEQY

d_call: TRBD1
v_call: TRBV5-1
cdr3_length: 14
j_call: TRBJ2-2
cdr3_aa: ASSWLGQMNTGELF

d_call: -
v_call: TRBV13
cdr3_length: 12
j_call: TRBJ1-2
cdr3_aa: ASSLGRWNYSYT

d_call: -
v_call: TRBV11-2
cdr3_length: 14
j_call: TRBJ2-2
cdr3_aa: ASSLYRQPNTGELF

d_call: -
v_call: TRBV29-1
cdr3_length: 9
j_call: TRBJ2-5
cdr3_aa: SVDNRETQY

d_call: -
v_call: TRBV29-1
cdr3_length: 9
j_call: TRBJ2-7
cdr3_aa: SATNGYEQY

d_call: TRBD1
v_call: TRBV11-2
cdr3_length: 11
j_call: TRBJ1-2
cdr3_aa: AISLGTGDGYT

d_call: TRBD2
v_call: TRBV4-1
cdr3_length: 14
j_call: TRBJ2-5
cdr3_aa: ASSQGLAENQETQY

d_call: TRBD2
v_call: TRBV12-3/TRBV12-4
cdr3_length: 13
j_call: TRBJ2-1
cdr3_aa: ATSFPQRDHNERF

d_call: -
v_call: TRBV4-2
cdr3_length: 12
j_call: TRBJ2-7
cdr3_aa: ASNPIGSRDEQY

d_call: -
v_call: TRBV29-1
cdr3_length: 10
j_call: TRBJ2-3
cdr3_aa: SVTNPTDTQY

d_call: TRBD1
v_call: TRBV29-1
cdr3_length: 10
j_call: TRBJ2-7
cdr3_aa: SVQGENYDQH

d_call: -
v_call: TRBV7-9
cdr3_length: 12
j_call: TRBJ2-5
cdr3_aa: ASSFGQPQETQY

d_call: -
v_call: TRBV29-1
cdr3_length: 10
j_call: TRBJ1-2
cdr3_aa: SVVGGNYDYT

d_call: -
v_call: TRBV11-2
cdr3_length: 10
j_call: TRBJ2-7
cdr3_aa: PSSPPRYKQY

d_call: TRBD1
v_call: TRBV6-4
cdr3_length: 11
j_call: TRBJ2-2
cdr3_aa: VGSAGGTGELF

d_call: TRBD1
v_call: TRBV29-1
cdr3_length: 14
j_call: TRBJ1-1
cdr3_aa: SIEPVRTGEWTESF

d_call: -
v_call: TRBV5-4
cdr3_length: 14
j_call: TRBJ2-3
cdr3_aa: ASSLIEQEPGDIHY

d_call: -
v_call: TRBV4-1
cdr3_length: 13
j_call: TRBJ1-4
cdr3_aa: ASSQEGRVWEKLL

d_call: TRBD2
v_call: TRBV5-4
cdr3_length: 13
j_call: TRBJ2-7
cdr3_aa: ASSRGLAGGGEQY

d_call: TRBD2
v_call: TRBV12-5
cdr3_length: 14
j_call: TRBJ2-2
cdr3_aa: ASGPPTSGYTGELY

d_call: TRBD1
v_call: TRBV4-1
cdr3_length: 14
j_call: TRBJ2-5
cdr3_aa: ASSQIRQGGEKTQY

d_call: -
v_call: TRBV6-6
cdr3_length: 13
j_call: TRBJ2-2
cdr3_aa: ASSYLVADTGELF

d_call: TRBD2
v_call: TRBV4-1
cdr3_length: 13
j_call: TRBJ2-1
cdr3_aa: ASSLGLAGGVEEF

d_call: -
v_call: TRBV7-9
cdr3_length: 11
j_call: TRBJ2-7
cdr3_aa: ASSSWTRYKQY

d_call: -
v_call: TRBV20-1
cdr3_length: 10
j_call: TRBJ2-7
cdr3_aa: SARVRDLEQY